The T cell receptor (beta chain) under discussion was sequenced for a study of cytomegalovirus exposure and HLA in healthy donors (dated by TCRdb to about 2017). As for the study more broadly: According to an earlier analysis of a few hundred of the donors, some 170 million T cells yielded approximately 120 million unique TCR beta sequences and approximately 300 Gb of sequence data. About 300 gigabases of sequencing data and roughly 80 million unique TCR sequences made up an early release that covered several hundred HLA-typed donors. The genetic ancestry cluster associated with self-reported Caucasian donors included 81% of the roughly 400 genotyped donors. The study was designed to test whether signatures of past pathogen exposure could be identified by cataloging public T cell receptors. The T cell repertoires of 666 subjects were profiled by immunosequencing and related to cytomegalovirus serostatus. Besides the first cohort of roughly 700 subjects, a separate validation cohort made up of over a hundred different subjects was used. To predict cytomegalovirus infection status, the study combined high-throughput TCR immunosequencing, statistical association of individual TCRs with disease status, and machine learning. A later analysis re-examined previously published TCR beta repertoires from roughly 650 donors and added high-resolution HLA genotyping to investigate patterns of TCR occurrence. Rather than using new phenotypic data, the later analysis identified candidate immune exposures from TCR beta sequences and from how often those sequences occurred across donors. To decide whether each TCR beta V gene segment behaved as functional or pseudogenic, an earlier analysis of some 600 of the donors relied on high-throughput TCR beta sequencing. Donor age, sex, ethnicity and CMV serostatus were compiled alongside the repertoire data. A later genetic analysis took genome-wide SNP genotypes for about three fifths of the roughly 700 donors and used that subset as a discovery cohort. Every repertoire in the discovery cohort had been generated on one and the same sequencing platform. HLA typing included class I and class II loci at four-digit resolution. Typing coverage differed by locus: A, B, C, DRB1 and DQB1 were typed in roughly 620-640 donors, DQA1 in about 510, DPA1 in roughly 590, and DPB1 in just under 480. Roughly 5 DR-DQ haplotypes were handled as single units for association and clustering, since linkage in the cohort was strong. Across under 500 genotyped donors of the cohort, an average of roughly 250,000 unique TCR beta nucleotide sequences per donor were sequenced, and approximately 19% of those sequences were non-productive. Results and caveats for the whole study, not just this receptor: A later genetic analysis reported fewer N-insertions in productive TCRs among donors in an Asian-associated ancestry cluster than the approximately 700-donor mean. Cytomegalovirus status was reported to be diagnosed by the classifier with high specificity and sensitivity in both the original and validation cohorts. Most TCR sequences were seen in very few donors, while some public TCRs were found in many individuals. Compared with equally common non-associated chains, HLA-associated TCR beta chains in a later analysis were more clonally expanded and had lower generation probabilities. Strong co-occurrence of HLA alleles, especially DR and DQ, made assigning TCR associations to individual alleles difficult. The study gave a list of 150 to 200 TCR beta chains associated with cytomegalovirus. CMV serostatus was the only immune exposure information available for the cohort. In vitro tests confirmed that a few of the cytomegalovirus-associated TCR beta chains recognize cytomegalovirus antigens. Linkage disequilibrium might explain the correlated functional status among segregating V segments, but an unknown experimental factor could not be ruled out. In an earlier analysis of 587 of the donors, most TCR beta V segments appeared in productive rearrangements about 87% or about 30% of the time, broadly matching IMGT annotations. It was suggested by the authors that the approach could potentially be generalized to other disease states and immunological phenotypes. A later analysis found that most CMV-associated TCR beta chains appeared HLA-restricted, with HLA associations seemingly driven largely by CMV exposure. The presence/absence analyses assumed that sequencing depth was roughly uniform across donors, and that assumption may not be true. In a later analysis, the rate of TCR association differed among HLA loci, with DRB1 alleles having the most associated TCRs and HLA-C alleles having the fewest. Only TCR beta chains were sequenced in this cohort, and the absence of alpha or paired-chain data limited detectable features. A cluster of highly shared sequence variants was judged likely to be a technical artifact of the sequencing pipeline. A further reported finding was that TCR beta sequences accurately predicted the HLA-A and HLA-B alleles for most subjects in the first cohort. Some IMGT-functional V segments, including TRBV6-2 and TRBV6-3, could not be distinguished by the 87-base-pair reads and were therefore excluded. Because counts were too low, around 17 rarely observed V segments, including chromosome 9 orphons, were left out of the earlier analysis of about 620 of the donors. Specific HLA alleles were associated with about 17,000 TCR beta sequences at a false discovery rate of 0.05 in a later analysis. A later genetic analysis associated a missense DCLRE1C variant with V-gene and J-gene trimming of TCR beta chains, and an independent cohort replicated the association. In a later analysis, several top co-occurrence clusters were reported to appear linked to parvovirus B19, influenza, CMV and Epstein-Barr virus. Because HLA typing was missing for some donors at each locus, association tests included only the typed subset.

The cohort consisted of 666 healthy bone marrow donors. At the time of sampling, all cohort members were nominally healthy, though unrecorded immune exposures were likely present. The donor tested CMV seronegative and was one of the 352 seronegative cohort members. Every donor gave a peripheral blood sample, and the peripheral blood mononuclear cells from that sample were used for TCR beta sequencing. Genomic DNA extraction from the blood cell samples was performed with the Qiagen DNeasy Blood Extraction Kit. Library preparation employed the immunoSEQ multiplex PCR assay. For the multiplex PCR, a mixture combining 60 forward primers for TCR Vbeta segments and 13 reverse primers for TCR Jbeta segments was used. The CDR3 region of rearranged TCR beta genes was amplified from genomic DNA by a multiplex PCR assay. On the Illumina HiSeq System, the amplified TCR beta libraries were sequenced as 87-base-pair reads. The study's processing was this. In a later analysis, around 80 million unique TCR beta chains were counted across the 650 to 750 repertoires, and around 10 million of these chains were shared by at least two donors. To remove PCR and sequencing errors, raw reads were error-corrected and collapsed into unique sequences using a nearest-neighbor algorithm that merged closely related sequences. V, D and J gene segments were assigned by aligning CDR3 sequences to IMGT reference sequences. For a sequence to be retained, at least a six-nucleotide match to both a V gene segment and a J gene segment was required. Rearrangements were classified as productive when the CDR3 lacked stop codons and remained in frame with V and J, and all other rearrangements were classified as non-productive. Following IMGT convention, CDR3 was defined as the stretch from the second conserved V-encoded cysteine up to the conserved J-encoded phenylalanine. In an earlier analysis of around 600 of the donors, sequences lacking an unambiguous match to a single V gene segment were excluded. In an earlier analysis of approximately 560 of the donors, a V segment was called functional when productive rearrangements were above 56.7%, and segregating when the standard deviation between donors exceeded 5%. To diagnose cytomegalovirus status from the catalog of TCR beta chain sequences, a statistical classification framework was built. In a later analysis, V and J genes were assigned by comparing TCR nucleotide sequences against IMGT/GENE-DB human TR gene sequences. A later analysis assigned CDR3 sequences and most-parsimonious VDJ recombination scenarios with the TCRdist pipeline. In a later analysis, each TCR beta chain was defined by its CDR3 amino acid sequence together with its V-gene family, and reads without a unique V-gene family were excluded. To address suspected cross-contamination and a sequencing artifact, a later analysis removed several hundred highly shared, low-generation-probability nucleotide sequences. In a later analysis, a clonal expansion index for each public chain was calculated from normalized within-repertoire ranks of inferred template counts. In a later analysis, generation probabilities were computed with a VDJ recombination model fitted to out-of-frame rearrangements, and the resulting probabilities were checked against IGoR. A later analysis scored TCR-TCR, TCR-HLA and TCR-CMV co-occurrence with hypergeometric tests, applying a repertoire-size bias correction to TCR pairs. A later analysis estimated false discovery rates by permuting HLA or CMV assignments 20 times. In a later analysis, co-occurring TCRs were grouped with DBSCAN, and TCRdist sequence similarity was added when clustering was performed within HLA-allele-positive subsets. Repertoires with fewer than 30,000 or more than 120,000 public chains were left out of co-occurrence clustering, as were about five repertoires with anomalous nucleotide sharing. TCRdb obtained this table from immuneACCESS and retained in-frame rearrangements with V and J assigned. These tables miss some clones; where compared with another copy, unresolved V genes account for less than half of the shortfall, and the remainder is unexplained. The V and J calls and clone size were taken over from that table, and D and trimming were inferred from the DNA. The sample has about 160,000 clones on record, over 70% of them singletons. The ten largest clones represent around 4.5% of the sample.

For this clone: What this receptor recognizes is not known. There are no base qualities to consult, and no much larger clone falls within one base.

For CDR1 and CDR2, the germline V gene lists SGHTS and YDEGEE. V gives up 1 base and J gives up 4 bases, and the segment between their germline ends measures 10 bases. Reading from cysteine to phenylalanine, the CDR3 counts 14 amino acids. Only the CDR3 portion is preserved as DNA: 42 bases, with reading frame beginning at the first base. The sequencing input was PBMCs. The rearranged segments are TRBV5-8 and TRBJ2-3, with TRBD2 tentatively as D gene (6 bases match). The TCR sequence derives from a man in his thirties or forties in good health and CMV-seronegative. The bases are TGTGCCAGCAGCTTGCCGGGAGCCCCAGATACGCAGTATTTT. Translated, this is CASSLPGAPDTQYF.